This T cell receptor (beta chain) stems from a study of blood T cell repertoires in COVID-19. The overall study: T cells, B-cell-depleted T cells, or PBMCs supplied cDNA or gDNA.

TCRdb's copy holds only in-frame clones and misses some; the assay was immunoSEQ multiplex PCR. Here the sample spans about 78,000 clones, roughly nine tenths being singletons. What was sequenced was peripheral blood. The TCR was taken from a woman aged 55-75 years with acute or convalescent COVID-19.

The CDR3 bases are TGCGCCAGCAGCATAAGACAGGGACCTAATGAAAAACTGTTTTTT. It encodes CASSIRQGPNEKLFF. The chain has TRBV5-1 and TRBJ1-4; 7 nucleotides line up with TRBD1. Per germline, CDR1 SGHRS and CDR2 YFSETQ. This CDR3 is 15 amino acids long. With V trimmed by 4 bases and J by 3 bases, 6 bases remained unmatched.